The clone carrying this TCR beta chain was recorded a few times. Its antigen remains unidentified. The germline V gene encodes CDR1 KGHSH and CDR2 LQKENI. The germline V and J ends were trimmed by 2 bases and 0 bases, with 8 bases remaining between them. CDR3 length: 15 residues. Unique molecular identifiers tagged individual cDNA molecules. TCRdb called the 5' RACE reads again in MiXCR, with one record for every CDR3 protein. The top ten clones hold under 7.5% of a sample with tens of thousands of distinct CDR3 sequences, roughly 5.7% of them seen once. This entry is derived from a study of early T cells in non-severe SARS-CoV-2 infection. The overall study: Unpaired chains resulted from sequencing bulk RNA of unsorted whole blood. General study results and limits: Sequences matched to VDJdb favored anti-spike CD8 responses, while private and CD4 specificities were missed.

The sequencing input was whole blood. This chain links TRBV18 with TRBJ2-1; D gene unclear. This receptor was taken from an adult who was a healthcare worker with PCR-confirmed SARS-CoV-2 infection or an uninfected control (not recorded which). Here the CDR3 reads CASSPYSVSYNEQFF. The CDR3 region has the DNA TGTGCCAGCTCACCATACTCAGTCTCCTACAATGAGCAGTTCTTC.